This T cell receptor (beta chain) comes out of a study of human T cells and chemical hapten exposure. The CDR3 spans 13 residues. CDR1 MDHEN and CDR2 SYDVKM come from the germline V gene. Trimming took 5 bases from V and 4 from J, leaving 12 bases between them. Time point noted: pre-sensitization, week 0. Treatment meaning: therapeutic diphenylcyclopropenone sensitization with weekly scalp DPC. Individual cDNA molecules in this library carried unique molecular identifiers. TCRdb re-called the RACE reads through MiXCR, storing one row per CDR3 protein. The sample includes 300,000 to 450,000 distinct CDR3 sequences, more than 4.5% of them seen just once.

This chain uses TRBV28 with TRBJ2-7; D unresolved. This TCR derives from a woman between 50 and 59 years old with alopecia areata. Some clones in this sample may be carry-over from other donors' samples. Sequenced here: whole blood, sampled in connection with sensitization to the hapten diphenylcyclopropenone (DPC). CDR3 region: CASSRNAPYEQYF. CDR3 nucleotides: TGTGCCAGCAGTCGCAACGCCCCTTACGAGCAGTACTTC. Together with reference TRBV28 and TRBJ2-7, the CDR3 gives the full variable domain: DVKVTQSSRYLVKRTGEKVFLECVQDMDHENMFWYRQDPGLGLRLIYFSYDVKMKEKGDIPEGYSVSREKKERFSLILESASTNQTSMYLCASSRNAPYEQYFGPGTRLTVT.